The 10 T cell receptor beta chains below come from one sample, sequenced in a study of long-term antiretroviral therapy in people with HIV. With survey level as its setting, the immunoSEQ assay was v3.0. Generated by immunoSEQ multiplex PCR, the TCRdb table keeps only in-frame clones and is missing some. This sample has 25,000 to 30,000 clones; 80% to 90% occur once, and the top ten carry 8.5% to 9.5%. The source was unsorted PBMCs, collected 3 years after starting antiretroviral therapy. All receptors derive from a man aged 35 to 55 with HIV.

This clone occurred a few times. In DNA, the CDR3 is TGTGCCAGCAGCCAAGACAGGGGGCTCTGGGAGACCCAGTACTTC. This sequence encodes CASSQDRGLWETQYF. The J gene is TRBJ2-5, the V gene TRBV14, with 8 positions matching TRBD1. Trimming cost V 0 bases and J 5 bases; bases outside gene matches: 5. The CDR3 spans 15 residues. CDR1 is SGHDN, CDR2 FVKESK, per germline.

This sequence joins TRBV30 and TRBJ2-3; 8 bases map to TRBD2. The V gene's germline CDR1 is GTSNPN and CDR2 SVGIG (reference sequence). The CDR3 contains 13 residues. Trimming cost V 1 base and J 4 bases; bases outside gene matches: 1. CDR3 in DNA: TGTGCCTGGAGTGGACTAGCGCCAGATACGCAGTATTTT. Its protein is CAWSGLAPDTQYF.

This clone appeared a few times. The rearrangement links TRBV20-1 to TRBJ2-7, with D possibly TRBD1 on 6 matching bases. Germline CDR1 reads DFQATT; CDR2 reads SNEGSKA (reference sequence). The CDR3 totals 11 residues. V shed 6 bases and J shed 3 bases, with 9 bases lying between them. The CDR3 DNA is TGCAGTGCACAGACAGGCTACGAGCAGTACTTC. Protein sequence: CSAQTGYEQYF.

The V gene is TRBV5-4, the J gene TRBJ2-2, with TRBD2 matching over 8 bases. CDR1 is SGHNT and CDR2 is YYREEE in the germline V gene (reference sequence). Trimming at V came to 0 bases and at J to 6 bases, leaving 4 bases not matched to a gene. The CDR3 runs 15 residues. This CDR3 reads CASSLVAGGSGELFF. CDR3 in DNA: TGTGCCAGCAGCTTGGTGGCGGGGGGATCCGGGGAGCTGTTTTTT. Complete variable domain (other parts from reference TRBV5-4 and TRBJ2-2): ETGVTQSPTHLIKTRGQQVTLRCSSQSGHNTVSWYQQALGQGPQFIFQYYREEENGRGNFPPRFSGLQFPNYSSELNVNALELDDSALYLCASSLVAGGSGELFFGEGSRLTVL.

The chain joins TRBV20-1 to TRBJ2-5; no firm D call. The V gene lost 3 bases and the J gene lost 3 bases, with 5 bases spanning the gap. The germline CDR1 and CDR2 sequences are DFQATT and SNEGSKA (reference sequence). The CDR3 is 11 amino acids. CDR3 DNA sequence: TGCAGTGCTAGGCCCGAAGAGACCCAGTACTTC. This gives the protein CSARPEETQYF.

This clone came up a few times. The CDR3, as DNA: TGTGCCAGCAGCGGGGACCCCGGGGAGCTGTTTTTT. This translates into CASSGDPGELFF. V gene TRBV9 combines with J gene TRBJ2-2; D possibly matches TRBD1 or TRBD2 (5 bases each). Trimming removed 3 bases at V and 6 bases at J, with 6 bases between. CDR3 size: 12 residues. Per the germline V gene, CDR1 is SGDLS and CDR2 is YYNGEE.

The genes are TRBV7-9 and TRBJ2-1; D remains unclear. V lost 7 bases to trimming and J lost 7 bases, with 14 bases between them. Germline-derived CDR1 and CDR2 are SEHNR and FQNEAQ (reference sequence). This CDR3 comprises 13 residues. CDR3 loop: CASTQSPANEQFF. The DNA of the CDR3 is TGTGCCAGCACCCAAAGCCCGGCAAATGAGCAGTTCTTC.

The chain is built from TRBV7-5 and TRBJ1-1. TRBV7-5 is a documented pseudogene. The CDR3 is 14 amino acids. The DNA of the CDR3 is TGTGTCAGAAGCCTCCCGACCGGGGGCACTGAAGCTTTCTTT. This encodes CVRSLPTGGTEAFF.

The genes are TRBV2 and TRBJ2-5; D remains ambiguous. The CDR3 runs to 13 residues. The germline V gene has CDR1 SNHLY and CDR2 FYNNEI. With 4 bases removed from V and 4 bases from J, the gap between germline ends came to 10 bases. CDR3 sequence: CASSGPARETQYF. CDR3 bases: TGTGCCAGCAGTGGGCCAGCCCGAGAGACCCAGTACTTC. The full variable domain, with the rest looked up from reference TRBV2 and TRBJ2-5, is EPEVTQTPSHQVTQMGQEVILRCVPISNHLYFYWYRQILGQKVEFLVSFYNNEISEKSEIFDDQFSVERPDGSNFTLKIRSTKLEDSAMYFCASSGPARETQYFGPGTRLLVL.

The CDR3 sequence: CASSLEFGGGSSYNEQFF. CDR3 coding DNA: TGTGCCAGCAGCTTAGAGTTCGGCGGGGGAAGCTCCTACAATGAGCAGTTCTTC. The V call is TRBV11-2, the J call TRBJ2-1, with 7 bases lining up with TRBD2. This CDR3 comprises 18 residues. CDR1 is SGHAT and CDR2 is FQNNGV in the germline V gene. The V gene end was trimmed by 0 bases and the J gene end by 0 bases; junction bases not matched to a gene: 8.